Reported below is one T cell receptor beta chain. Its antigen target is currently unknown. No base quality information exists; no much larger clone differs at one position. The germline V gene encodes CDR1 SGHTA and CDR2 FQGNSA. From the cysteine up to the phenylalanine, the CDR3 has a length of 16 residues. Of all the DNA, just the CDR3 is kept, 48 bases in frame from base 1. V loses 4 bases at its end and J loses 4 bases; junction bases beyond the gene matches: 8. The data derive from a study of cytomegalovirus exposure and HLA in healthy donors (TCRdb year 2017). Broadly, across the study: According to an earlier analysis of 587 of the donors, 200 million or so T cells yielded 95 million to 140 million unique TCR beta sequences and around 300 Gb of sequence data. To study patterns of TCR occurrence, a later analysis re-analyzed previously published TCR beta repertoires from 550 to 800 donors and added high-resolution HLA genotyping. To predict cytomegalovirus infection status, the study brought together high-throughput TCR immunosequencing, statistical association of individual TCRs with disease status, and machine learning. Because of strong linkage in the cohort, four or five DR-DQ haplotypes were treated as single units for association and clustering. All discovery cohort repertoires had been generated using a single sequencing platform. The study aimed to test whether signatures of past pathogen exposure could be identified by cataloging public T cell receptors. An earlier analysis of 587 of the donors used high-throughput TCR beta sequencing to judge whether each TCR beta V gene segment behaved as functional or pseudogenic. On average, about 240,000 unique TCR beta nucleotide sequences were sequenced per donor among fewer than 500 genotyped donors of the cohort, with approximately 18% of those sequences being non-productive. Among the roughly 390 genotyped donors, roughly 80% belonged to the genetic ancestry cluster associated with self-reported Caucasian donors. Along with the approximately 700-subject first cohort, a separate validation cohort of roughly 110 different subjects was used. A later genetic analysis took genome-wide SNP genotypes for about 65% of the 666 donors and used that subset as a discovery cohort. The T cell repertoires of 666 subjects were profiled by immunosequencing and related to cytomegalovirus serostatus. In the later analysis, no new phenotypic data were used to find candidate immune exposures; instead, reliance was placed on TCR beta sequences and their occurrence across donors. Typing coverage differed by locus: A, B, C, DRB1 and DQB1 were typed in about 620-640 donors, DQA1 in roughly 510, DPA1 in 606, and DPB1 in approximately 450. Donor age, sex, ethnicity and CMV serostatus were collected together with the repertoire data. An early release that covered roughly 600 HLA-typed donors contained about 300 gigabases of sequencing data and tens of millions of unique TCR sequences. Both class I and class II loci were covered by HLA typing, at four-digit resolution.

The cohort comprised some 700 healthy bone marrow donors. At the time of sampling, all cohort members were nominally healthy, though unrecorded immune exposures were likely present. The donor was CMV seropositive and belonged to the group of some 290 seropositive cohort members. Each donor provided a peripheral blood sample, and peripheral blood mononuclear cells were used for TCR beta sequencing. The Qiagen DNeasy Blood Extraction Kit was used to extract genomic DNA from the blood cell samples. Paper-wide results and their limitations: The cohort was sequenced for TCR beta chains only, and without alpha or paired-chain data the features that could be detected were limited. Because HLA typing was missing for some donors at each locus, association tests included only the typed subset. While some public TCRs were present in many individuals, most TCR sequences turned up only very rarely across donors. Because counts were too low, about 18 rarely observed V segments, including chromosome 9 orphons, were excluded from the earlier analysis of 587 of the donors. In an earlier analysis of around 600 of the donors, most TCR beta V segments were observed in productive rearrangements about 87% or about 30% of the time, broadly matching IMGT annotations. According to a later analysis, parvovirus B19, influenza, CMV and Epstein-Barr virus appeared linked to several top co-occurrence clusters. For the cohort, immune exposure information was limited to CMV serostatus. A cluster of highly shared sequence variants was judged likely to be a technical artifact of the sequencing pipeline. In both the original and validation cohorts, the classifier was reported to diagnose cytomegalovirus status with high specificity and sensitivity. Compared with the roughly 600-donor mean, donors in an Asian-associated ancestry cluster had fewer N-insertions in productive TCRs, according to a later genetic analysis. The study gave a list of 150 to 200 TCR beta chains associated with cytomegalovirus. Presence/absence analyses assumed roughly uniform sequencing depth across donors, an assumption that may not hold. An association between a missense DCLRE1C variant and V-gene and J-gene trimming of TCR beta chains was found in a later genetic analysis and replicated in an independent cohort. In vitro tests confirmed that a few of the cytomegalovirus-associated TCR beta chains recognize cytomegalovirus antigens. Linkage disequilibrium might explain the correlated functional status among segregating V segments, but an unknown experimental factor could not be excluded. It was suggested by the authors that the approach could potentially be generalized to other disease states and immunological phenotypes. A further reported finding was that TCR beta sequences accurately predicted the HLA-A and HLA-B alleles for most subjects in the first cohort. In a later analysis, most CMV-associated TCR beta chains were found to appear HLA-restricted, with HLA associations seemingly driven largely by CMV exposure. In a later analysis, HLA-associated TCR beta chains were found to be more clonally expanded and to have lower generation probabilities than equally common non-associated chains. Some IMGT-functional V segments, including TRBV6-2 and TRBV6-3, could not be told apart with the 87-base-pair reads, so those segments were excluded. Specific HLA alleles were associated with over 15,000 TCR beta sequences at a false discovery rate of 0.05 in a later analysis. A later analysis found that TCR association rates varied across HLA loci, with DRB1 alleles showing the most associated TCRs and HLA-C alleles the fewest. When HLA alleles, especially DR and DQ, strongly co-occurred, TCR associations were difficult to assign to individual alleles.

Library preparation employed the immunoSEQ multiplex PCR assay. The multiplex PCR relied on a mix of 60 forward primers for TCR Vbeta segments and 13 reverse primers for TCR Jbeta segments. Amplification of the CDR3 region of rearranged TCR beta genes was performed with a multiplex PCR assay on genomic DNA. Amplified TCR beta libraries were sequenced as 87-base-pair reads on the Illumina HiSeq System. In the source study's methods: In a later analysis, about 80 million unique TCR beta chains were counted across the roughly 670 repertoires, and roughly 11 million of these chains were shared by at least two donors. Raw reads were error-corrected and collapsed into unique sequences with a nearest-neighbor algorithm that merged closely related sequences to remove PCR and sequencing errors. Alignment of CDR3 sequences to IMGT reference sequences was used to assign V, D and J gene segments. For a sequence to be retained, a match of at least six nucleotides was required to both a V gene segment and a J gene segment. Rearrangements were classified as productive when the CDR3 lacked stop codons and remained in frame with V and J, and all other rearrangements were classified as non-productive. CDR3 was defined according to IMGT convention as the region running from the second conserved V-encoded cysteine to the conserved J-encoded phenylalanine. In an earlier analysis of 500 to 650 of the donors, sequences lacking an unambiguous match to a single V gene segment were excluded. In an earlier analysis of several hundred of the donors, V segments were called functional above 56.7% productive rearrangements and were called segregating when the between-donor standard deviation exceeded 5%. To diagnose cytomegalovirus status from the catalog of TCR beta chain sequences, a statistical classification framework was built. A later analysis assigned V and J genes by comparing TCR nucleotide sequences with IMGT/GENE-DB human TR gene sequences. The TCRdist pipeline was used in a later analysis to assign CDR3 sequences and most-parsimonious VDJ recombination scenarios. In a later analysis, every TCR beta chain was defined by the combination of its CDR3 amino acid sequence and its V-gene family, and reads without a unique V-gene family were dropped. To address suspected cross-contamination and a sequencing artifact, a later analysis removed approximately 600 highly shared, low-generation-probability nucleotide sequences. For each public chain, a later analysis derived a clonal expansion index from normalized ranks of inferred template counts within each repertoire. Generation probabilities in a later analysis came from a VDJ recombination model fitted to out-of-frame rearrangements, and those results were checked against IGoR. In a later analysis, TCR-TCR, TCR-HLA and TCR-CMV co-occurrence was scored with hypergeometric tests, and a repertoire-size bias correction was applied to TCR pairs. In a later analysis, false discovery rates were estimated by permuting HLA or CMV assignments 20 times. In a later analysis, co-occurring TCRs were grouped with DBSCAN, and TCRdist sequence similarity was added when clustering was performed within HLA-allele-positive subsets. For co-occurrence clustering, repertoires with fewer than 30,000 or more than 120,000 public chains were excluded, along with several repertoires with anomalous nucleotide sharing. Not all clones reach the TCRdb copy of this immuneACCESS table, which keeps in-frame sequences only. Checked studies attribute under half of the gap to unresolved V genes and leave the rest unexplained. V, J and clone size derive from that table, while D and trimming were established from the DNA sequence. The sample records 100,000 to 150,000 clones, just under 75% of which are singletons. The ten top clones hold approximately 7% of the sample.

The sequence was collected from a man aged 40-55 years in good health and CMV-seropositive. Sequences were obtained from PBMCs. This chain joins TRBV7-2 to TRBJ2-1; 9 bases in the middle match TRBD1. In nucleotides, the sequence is TGTGCCAGCAGCTCCCAAGGCGGGACAGGGTACAATGAGCAGTTCTTC. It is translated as CASSSQGGTGYNEQFF.